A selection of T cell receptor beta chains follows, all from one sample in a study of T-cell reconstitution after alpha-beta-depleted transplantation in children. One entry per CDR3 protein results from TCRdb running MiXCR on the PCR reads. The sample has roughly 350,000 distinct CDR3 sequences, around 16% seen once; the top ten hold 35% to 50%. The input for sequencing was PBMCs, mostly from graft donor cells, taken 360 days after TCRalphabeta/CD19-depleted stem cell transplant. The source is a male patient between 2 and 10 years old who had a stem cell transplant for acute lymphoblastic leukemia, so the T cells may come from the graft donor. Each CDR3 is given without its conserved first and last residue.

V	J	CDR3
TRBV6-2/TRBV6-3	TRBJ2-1	ASSSIGYTGLANSYNEQF
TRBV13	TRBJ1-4	ASSPGQLNEKLF
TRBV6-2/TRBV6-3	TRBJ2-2	ASSYRGSPNTGELF
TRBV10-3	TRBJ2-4	AISDLGKNIQY
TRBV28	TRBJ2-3	ASSTSDSSTDTQY
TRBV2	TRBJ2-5	ASSPYRGLRETQY
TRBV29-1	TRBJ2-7	SVEPLAGSYEQY
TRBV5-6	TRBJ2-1	ASSLGTGLAGGPNEQF
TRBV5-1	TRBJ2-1	ASRIETVLVPEQF
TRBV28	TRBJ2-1	ASRRAGGTGFEQF
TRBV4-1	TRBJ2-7	ASSPRNRLYEQY
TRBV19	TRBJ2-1	ASSTTLAGGPYNEQF
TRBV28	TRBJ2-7	ASRPTGLRVGGQY
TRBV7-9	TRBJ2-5	ASSFGQFLGETQY
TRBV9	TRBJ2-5	ASSPRPRQETQY
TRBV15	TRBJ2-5	ATSSVRWDRRLVETQY
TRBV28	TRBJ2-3	ASSSPLAGEGTDTQY
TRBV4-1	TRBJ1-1	ASSQDPQGWYTEAF
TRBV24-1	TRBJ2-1	ATSEAGTYNEQF
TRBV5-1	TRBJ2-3	ASSRWTSGSSDTQY
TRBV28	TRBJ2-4	ASSGQGNIQY
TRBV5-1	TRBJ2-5	ASTSERGLPHQETQY
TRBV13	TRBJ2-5	ASSFRLAGARETQY
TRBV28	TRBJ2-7	ASRGAGTGKYEQY
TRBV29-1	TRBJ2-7	SVVGEGRFYYEQY
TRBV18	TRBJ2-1	ASSPLANEQF
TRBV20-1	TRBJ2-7	SARAPGQGLSYEQY
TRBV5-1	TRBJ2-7	ASSLASGKSYEQY
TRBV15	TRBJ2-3	ATSTGQTTDTQY
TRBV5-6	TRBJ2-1	ASSSPGDLYNEQF
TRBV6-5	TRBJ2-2	ASSYLQRTRTNTGELF
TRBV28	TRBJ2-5	ASSLLLGVQETQY
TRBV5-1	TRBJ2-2	ASSHDGLAGRGGTGELF
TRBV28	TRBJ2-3	ASSPYVVDTQY
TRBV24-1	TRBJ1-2	ATSDFRAVNYGYT